The 13 T cell receptor beta chains reported below all come from one sample, sequenced in a study of T cell repertoires and Cas9 in healthy adults. The method was immunoSEQ multiplex PCR; TCRdb's version includes in-frame clones alone and lacks a portion of them. This sample has around 23,000 clones, with 85% to 95% found just once. Sequencing was done on a sample of CD4+ effector T cells (CD127+, CD25-, CD137-, CD154-) from PBMCs; culture status not recorded. The source is a human donor in good health.

J is TRBJ1-6 and V is TRBV7-9; D perhaps matches TRBD1 (6 bases). From germline, CDR1 is SEHNR and CDR2 FQNEAQ (reference sequence). Trimming pared 1 base from V and 9 bases from J, leaving 10 bases between. The CDR3 is 14 residues long. The CDR3, as DNA: TGTGCCAGCAGCTTAGATCAGGGGCGTTCACCCCTCCACTTT. This codes for CASSLDQGRSPLHF.

The rearrangement joins TRBV28 to TRBJ2-1, with D possibly being TRBD2 (5 bases). CDR1 is MDHEN and CDR2 is SYDVKM in the germline V gene. CDR3 length: 13 amino acids. V dropped 7 bases and J dropped 6 bases, with 13 bases sitting between them. CDR3 DNA: TGTGCCAGCATCCGAACCGCGGGCAATGAGCAGTTCTTC. Translated, it gives CASIRTAGNEQFF.

V is TRBV9 and J is TRBJ1-1; no definite D call. The CDR3 totals 13 residues. Germline V gene sequence: CDR1 SGDLS, CDR2 YYNGEE. Trimming took off 4 bases at V and 5 bases at J, with 12 bases between the two ends. In DNA, the CDR3 is TGTGCCAGCAGCCGGGCCCTGGAAACTGAAGCTTTCTTT. This encodes CASSRALETEAFF.

CDR3 sequence reads: CASSRANQETQYF. The CDR3 coding sequence is TGTGCCAGCAGCAGAGCGAACCAAGAGACCCAGTACTTC. The chain combines TRBV11-3 with TRBJ2-5; D unresolved. The CDR3 sequence is 13 residues long. CDR1 and CDR2 from the germline V gene are SGHNT and YENEEA. V dropped 5 bases and J dropped 0 bases, with 7 bases sitting between them.

The chain recombines TRBV7-2 with TRBJ2-7; 10 bases map to TRBD1. Germline CDR1 SGHTA, CDR2 FQGNSA. The CDR3 loop spans 18 amino acids. The V and J ends lost 1 base and 7 bases, in that order; junction bases with no gene match: 16. CDR3 in DNA: TGTGCCAGCAGCTTAGTTGGGACAGGGGCCATGACTCCGGCTGAGCAGTACTTC. It specifies CASSLVGTGAMTPAEQYF.

The chain links TRBV19 to TRBJ2-7; D is possibly TRBD1 (6 bases). Germline V gene data show CDR1 as LNHDA and CDR2 as SQIVND (reference sequence). Deletions cut 7 bases from V and 3 bases from J, with 25 bases between. This CDR3 spans 17 amino acids. The CDR3 DNA follows: TGTGCCAGTACCCAATCGACAGGTCACTCCCCATTCTACGAGCAGTACTTC. Translating gives CASTQSTGHSPFYEQYF. The full variable domain, with the rest looked up from reference TRBV19 and TRBJ2-7, is DGGITQSPKYLFRKEGQNVTLSCEQNLNHDAMYWYRQDPGQGLRLIYYSQIVNDFQKGDIAEGYSVSREKKESFPLTVTSAQKNPTAFYLCASTQSTGHSPFYEQYFGPGTRLTVT.

The V call is TRBV15, the J call TRBJ2-5, with 7 bases fitting TRBD2. The CDR3 covers 14 residues. Germline values: CDR1 LNHNV, CDR2 YYDKDF (reference sequence). After removal of 5 bases from V and 5 bases from J, the junction contained 8 bases not matched to a gene. CDR3 sequence (DNA): TGTGCCACCAGCGGCGGTTCCGGGGGGGAGACCCAGTACTTC. Translation gives CATSGGSGGETQYF.

J is TRBJ1-2 and V is TRBV7-2; a weak D match, TRBD1 (5 bases). Trimming took 1 base from V and 2 from J, leaving 11 bases between them. CDR3 size: 15 residues. Germline assignment: CDR1 SGHTA and CDR2 FQGNSA. The CDR3 region has the DNA TGTGCCAGCAGCTTAGGGGGCAGGACCAACTATGGCTACACCTTC. It codes for CASSLGGRTNYGYTF. Using reference TRBV7-2 and TRBJ1-2 for the parts outside the CDR3, the full variable domain is GAGVSQSPSNKVTEKGKDVELRCDPISGHTALYWYRQSLGQGLEFLIYFQGNSAPDKSGLPSDRFSAERTGGSVSTLTIQRTQQEDSAVYLCASSLGGRTNYGYTFGSGTRLTVV.

V gene TRBV19 combines with J gene TRBJ2-3; D uncertain. V shed 3 bases and J shed 0 bases, with 7 bases lying between them. This CDR3 comprises 14 residues. Germline V gene data show CDR1 as LNHDA and CDR2 as SQIVND (reference sequence). The CDR3 DNA reads TGTGCCAGTAGTATCCGGTATAGCACAGATACGCAGTATTTT. Translating gives CASSIRYSTDTQYF.

The gene calls are TRBV2 and TRBJ1-2; the D gene is possibly TRBD1 (5 bases). Trimming took 2 bases from V and 5 from J, leaving 9 bases between them. CDR3 size: 13 residues. Germline V gene sequence: CDR1 SNHLY, CDR2 FYNNEI. The CDR3: CASSETDRYGYTF. The CDR3 DNA reads as TGTGCCAGCAGTGAAACAGACAGATATGGCTACACCTTC.

This chain uses TRBV2 with TRBJ1-5; D possibly corresponds to TRBD1 (5 bases). Germline CDR1 is SNHLY and CDR2 is FYNNEI. The CDR3 length is 16 residues. Trimming left V 8 bases short and J 0 bases short, with 17 bases between. In DNA form, the CDR3 reads TGTGCCAGCGCGACAGCCACGGGTGATAGCAATCAGCCCCAGCATTTT. Translating gives CASATATGDSNQPQHF.

The CDR3 here is CASTPLLAGRTGELFF. The CDR3, as DNA: TGTGCCAGCACCCCTCTACTAGCGGGAAGGACCGGGGAGCTGTTTTTT. This chain links TRBV28 with TRBJ2-2, with 10 bases fitting TRBD2. CDR1 MDHEN and CDR2 SYDVKM come from the germline V gene. The CDR3 contains 16 residues. V dropped 7 bases and J dropped 5; count of bases not matched to a gene: 10.

The chain combines TRBV5-6 with TRBJ2-2, with D tentatively TRBD1 (6 bases). From germline, CDR1 is SGHDT and CDR2 YYEEEE. This CDR3 is built from 14 residues. V shed 4 bases and J shed 4 bases, with 11 bases lying between them. The CDR3 DNA reads as TGTGCCAGCAGCCGGGACACTACCACCGGGGAGCTGTTTTTT. The encoded protein is CASSRDTTTGELFF.